These 16 T cell receptor beta chains were sequenced from one sample in a study of Ad26.COV2.S vaccination and SARS-CoV-2 variants (dated by TCRdb to about 2021). In the paper's terms, the treatment or condition label means: around 19 received Ad26.COV2.S at low or high dose, single or two shots; several received placebo; per-sample allocation not given. For vaccine and placebo recipients, repertoires were sequenced using samples collected on day 63 after the first injection. Library preparation used the immunoSEQ multiplex PCR assay. TCRdb carries this immuneACCESS record with in-frame sequences only. Its versions omit some clonotypes, under half of them owing to an unresolved V gene in the studies checked, with the rest unexplained. This sample has 400,000 to 450,000 clones in its table, and 90% of those were observed once. Of the sample, about 4.4% falls within the top ten clones. This specimen was peripheral blood, taken in a trial of Ad26.COV2.S vaccine versus placebo. Receptors originate from a person between 18 and 65 years old who received the Ad26.COV2.S COVID-19 vaccine or a placebo.

V usage is TRBV19 and J usage is TRBJ2-3; D may match TRBD1 or TRBD2 (5 bases each). Germline values: CDR1 LNHDA, CDR2 SQIVND (reference sequence). V lost 5 bases and J lost 2, with 14 bases in between. CDR3 length equals 15 residues. The CDR3 protein is CASSLDGTDTDTQYF. The CDR3 coding sequence is TGTGCCAGTAGTCTCGACGGGACGGACACAGATACGCAGTATTTT.

This chain links TRBV3-1 (or the pseudogene TRBV3-2) with TRBJ1-1; D is unresolved. CDR1 is LGHDT and CDR2 is YNNKEL in the germline V gene (reference sequence). The V end was cut by 4 bases, the J end by 5 bases, with 11 bases between. The CDR3 sequence is 13 residues long. Here the CDR3 DNA reads TGTGCCAGCAGCCGGGAACCTCGGACTGAAGCTTTCTTT. Translation gives CASSREPRTEAFF.

The genes are TRBV28 and TRBJ2-7; possible D gene TRBD2, 6 bases. This CDR3 is built from 14 residues. Germline CDR1 reads MDHEN; CDR2 reads SYDVKM. Trimming left V 3 bases short and J 6 bases short, with 15 bases between. The CDR3 DNA is TGTGCCAGCAGTTTGGGGGGACCGGGGCGCGAGCAGTACTTC. This encodes CASSLGGPGREQYF. The full variable domain, with the rest looked up from reference TRBV28 and TRBJ2-7, is DVKVTQSSRYLVKRTGEKVFLECVQDMDHENMFWYRQDPGLGLRLIYFSYDVKMKEKGDIPEGYSVSREKKERFSLILESASTNQTSMYLCASSLGGPGREQYFGPGTRLTVT.

The V and J genes are TRBV4-1 and TRBJ2-2; 10 bases agree with TRBD2. This CDR3 contains 17 residues. Per germline, CDR1 MGHRA and CDR2 YSYEKL. Germline trimming cut 5 bases from V and 1 base from J; bases unmatched to any gene: 7. CDR3 loop: CASSFRVAGGNTGELFF. Written as DNA, the CDR3 is TGCGCCAGCAGCTTTCGAGTAGCGGGAGGGAACACCGGGGAGCTGTTTTTT.

The chain couples TRBV27 to TRBJ1-5, with TRBD1 identical over 10 bases. With V trimmed by 3 bases and J by 5 bases, 4 bases remained unmatched. From germline, CDR1 is MNHEY and CDR2 SMNVEV (reference sequence). The length of the CDR3 is 15 residues. The CDR3 nucleotides are TGTGCCAGCAGTTTCCGCGGGACAGGGGATCAGCCCCAGCATTTT. The encoded protein is CASSFRGTGDQPQHF.

The V and J genes are TRBV12-3 or TRBV12-4 and TRBJ2-1; D not certain. The CDR3 sequence is 11 residues long. Trimming pared 1 base from V and 9 bases from J, leaving 4 bases between. CDR3 bases: TGTGCCAGCAGTTTAGTAGGTGAGCAGTTCTTC. As protein: CASSLVGEQFF.

CDR3 nucleotides: TGTGCCACCCCGACCGGGGTCTCCTACGAGCAGTACTTC. It codes for CATPTGVSYEQYF. This chain links TRBV7-3 with TRBJ2-7; perhaps TRBD2 as D (5 bases). The CDR3 covers 13 residues. From germline, CDR1 is SGHTA and CDR2 FQGTGA. The germline V and J ends were trimmed by 10 bases and 0 bases, with 13 bases remaining between them.

V gene TRBV14 combines with J gene TRBJ2-7; TRBD2 matches at 8 bases. Germline V gene lookup returns CDR1 SGHDN and CDR2 FVKESK. After removal of 1 base from V and 6 bases from J, the junction contained 11 bases not matched to a gene. There are 16 residues in the CDR3. CDR3 loop: CASSQGAGGPLSEQYF. As DNA, the CDR3 is TGTGCCAGCAGCCAAGGGGCGGGAGGCCCCCTCTCCGAGCAGTACTTC.

This chain connects TRBV3-1 (or the pseudogene TRBV3-2) to TRBJ2-5; tentatively, D is TRBD2 (6 bases). V was clipped by 0 bases and J by 7 bases, with 18 bases between them. The CDR3 has 16 amino acids. Looked up from germline, CDR1 is LGHDT and CDR2 is YNNKEL (reference sequence). This chain's CDR3 is CASSQDGAGLRGTQYF. As DNA, the CDR3 is TGTGCCAGCAGCCAAGACGGCGCGGGGCTGCGGGGGACCCAGTACTTC.

This clone occurred once. The V call is TRBV18, the J call TRBJ2-1; 8 bases match TRBD2. V was clipped by 6 bases and J by 0 bases; unmatched bases: 4. This CDR3 is 15 amino acids long. Germline CDR1 KGHSH, CDR2 LQKENI. This CDR3 is CASSRGGDSYNEQFF. The CDR3 bases are TGTGCCAGCTCTCGGGGGGGGGACTCCTACAATGAGCAGTTCTTC.

The chain recombines TRBV29-1 with TRBJ2-7; 13 bases are a match to TRBD2. CDR3 length: 14 amino acids. Germline values: CDR1 SQVTM, CDR2 ANQGSEA. The V and J ends lost 7 bases and 0 bases, in that order; junction bases with no gene match: 3. The CDR3 spells CSGRTSGSSYEQYF. CDR3 in DNA: TGCAGCGGCCGGACTAGCGGGAGCTCCTACGAGCAGTACTTC.

This sequence joins TRBV5-1 and TRBJ2-7, with D maybe TRBD1 (6 bases). From germline, CDR1 is SGHRS and CDR2 YFSETQ. This CDR3 comprises 13 residues. V was pared by 7 bases and J by 1 base, with 12 bases between. CDR3 amino acids: CASCLDRSYEQYF. CDR3 DNA: TGCGCCAGCTGTCTGGACAGATCCTACGAGCAGTACTTC.

The V gene is TRBV7-9, the J gene TRBJ1-4, with D possibly TRBD1 on 5 matching bases. V was clipped by 1 base and J by 8 bases, with 14 bases between them. The CDR3 sequence is 15 residues long. Germline V CDR1 and CDR2: SEHNR, FQNEAQ (reference sequence). As DNA, the CDR3 is TGTGCCAGCAGCTTAGAAGGGGTTTTTGGGGAAAAACTGTTTTTT. This sequence encodes CASSLEGVFGEKLFF.

The chain is built from TRBV5-1 and TRBJ1-2; 10 nucleotides line up with TRBD1. Germline lookup yields CDR1 SGHRS and CDR2 YFSETQ. V lost 0 bases, J lost 5 bases, and 7 bases stayed unmatched. CDR3 length equals 16 residues. This CDR3 is CASSLAAGTGAYGYTF. The CDR3, as DNA: TGCGCCAGCAGCTTGGCGGCCGGGACAGGGGCTTATGGCTACACCTTC. Together with reference TRBV5-1 and TRBJ1-2, the CDR3 gives the full variable domain: KAGVTQTPRYLIKTRGQQVTLSCSPISGHRSVSWYQQTPGQGLQFLFEYFSETQRNKGNFPGRFSGRQFSNSRSEMNVSTLELGDSALYLCASSLAAGTGAYGYTFGSGTRLTVV.

The V call is TRBV5-8, the J call TRBJ2-7; no clear D. This CDR3 has 14 amino acids. The germline V gene has CDR1 SGHTS and CDR2 YDEGEE. Between the trimmed V and J ends, which lost 3 bases and 3 bases, there was a span of 13 bases. The CDR3 spells CASSSRALLYEQYF. In nucleotides, the CDR3 is TGTGCCAGCAGCTCCCGGGCTCTCCTCTACGAGCAGTACTTC.

The chain is built from TRBV19 and TRBJ1-2; D gene uncertain. The CDR3 contains 14 residues. Germline V gene lookup returns CDR1 LNHDA and CDR2 SQIVND (reference sequence). V was cut by 4 bases and J by 5 bases, with 14 bases left in between. CDR3 bases: TGTGCCAGTAGTACCCCCTCCGGGGTTTATGGCTACACCTTC. Its protein product is CASSTPSGVYGYTF.